This passage covers 24 T cell receptor beta chains from one sample sequenced in a study of neurological immune-mediated disorders. Time point reported: longitudinal time-point 3. One entry per CDR3 protein, called by TCRdb with MiXCR from the 5' RACE reads. This table has around 97,000 distinct CDR3 sequences, 9.5% to 14% appearing once. Sequenced material: PBMCs. The receptors stem from a female donor with HTLV-1-associated myelopathy (HAM/TSP).

This clonotype was counted many times. This sequence joins TRBV12-3 or TRBV12-4 and TRBJ1-4; D unclear. This CDR3 spans 14 amino acids. Trimming took off 3 bases at V and 3 bases at J, with 8 bases between the two ends. The CDR3: CASSFRQANEKLFF. The CDR3 DNA reads TGTGCCAGCAGTTTTAGGCAGGCTAATGAAAAACTGTTTTTT.

This clonotype was seen a handful of times. CDR3 bases: TGCAGTCTAATCCCTCAGGGGGCCCCTAGCTCCTACGAGCAGTACTTC. It translates to CSLIPQGAPSSYEQYF. J is TRBJ2-7 and V is TRBV20-1, with 8 bases lining up with TRBD1. The germline V gene has CDR1 DFQATT and CDR2 SNEGSKA (reference sequence). J was trimmed by 0 bases and V by 8 bases; bases with no gene match: 15. The CDR3 extends over 16 amino acids.

V and J are TRBV6-5 and TRBJ2-5; 8 positions agree with TRBD1. In germline, CDR1 is MNHEY, CDR2 SVGAGI. The CDR3 contains 15 residues. J gave up 2 bases and V 10 bases, and 12 bases lay outside the gene matches. The CDR3 bases are TGTGCCATCAGGAAATTACAGGGGGAACAAGAGACCCAGTACTTC. Protein product: CAIRKLQGEQETQYF.

This clonotype was picked up many times. The V call is TRBV20-1, the J call TRBJ2-7; 8 positions agree with TRBD2. Trimming cost V 0 bases and J 2 bases; bases outside gene matches: 6. This CDR3 has 15 amino acids. Germline lookup yields CDR1 DFQATT and CDR2 SNEGSKA (reference sequence). CDR3 in amino acids: CSAREPRGGTYEQYF. DNA for the CDR3: TGCAGTGCTAGAGAACCCCGGGGGGGGACCTACGAGCAGTACTTC.

This clonotype showed up many times. This chain links TRBV4-1 with TRBJ2-6; TRBD1 aligns across 7 bases. From germline, CDR1 is MGHRA and CDR2 YSYEKL. V trimming: 1 base; J trimming: 2 bases; junction bases outside the gene matches: 5. CDR3 length: 17 residues. The CDR3 nucleotides read TGCGCCAGCAGCCAAGGAAACAGGGGAACTGGGGCCAACGTCCTGACTTTC. This encodes CASSQGNRGTGANVLTF.

This clonotype occurred many times. The chain carries TRBV12-3 or TRBV12-4 and TRBJ2-1, with D maybe TRBD2 (5 bases). The CDR3 totals 13 residues. V was cut by 4 bases and J by 9 bases, with 13 bases left in between. The CDR3 reads CASSSGSFSEQFF. In DNA, the CDR3 is TGTGCCAGCAGTTCGGGGAGCTTCAGTGAGCAGTTCTTC.

This clonotype has ten or more counts. This chain uses TRBV3-1 with TRBJ1-1; D gene uncertain. Between the trimmed V and J ends, which lost 4 bases and 0 bases, there was a span of 9 bases. The CDR3 totals 14 residues. Germline CDR1 LGHDT, CDR2 YNNKEL (reference sequence). The CDR3 DNA reads as TGTGCCAGCAGCCCTTTCCAGGTGAACACTGAAGCTTTCTTT. Translating it yields CASSPFQVNTEAFF.

This clonotype was seen ten or more times. The chain has TRBV7-8 and TRBJ2-3; maybe TRBD2 (6 bases). The CDR3 spans 14 residues. Germline V gene sequence: CDR1 SGHVS, CDR2 FQNEAQ. V was cut by 2 bases and J by 9 bases, with 15 bases left in between. The CDR3 sequence is CASSLKMGGDTQYF. CDR3 coding DNA: TGTGCCAGCAGCTTAAAAATGGGGGGTGACACGCAGTATTTT. Together with reference TRBV7-8 and TRBJ2-3, the CDR3 gives the full variable domain: GAGVSQSPRYKVAKRGQDVALRCDPISGHVSLFWYQQALGQGPEFLTYFQNEAQLDKSGLPSDRFFAERPEGSVSTLKIQRTQQEDSAVYLCASSLKMGGDTQYFGPGTRLTVL.

This clonotype has only one observation. An end of the junction does not agree with germline; a read error may underlie this. The V call is TRBV7-9, the J call TRBJ1-3; D not certain. Germline CDR1 and CDR2: SEHNR and FQNEAQ (reference sequence). The CDR3 loop spans 12 amino acids. CDR3 amino acids: CVSSYGGVDEVF. In nucleotides, the CDR3 is TGTGTCAGCAGTTATGGCGGGGTTGATGAAGTTTTT.

As to this clonotype: This clone may be a read error of a much larger clone one base away. This chain connects TRBV5-1 to TRBJ2-7; D may correspond to TRBD1 or TRBD2 (5 bases each). CDR3 length equals 14 residues. Germline V gives CDR1 SGHRS, CDR2 YFSETQ. CDR3 region: CASSLAAGSYEQHF. CDR3 coding DNA: TGCGCCAGCAGCTTGGCGGCAGGGAGCTACGAGCAGCACTTC.

The sample holds many counts of this clonotype. V gene TRBV6-5 combines with J gene TRBJ2-2; TRBD1 matches at 10 bases. CDR1 and CDR2 from the germline V gene are MNHEY and SVGAGI. V lost 2 bases, J lost 2 bases, and 5 bases stayed unmatched. The CDR3 is 17 amino acids. This chain's CDR3 is CASSYGTGELNTGELFF. The CDR3, as DNA: TGTGCCAGCAGTTACGGGACAGGGGAATTAAACACCGGGGAGCTGTTTTTT.

Relative to its sample, this clonotype is medium-sized. The rearrangement uses TRBV7-8 and TRBJ1-3, with D uncertain. V was clipped by 2 bases and J by 0 bases, with 8 bases between them. CDR3 length equals 15 residues. Germline V CDR1 and CDR2: SGHVS, FQNEAQ. The CDR3 DNA reads as TGTGCCAGCAGCTTATCCCTGAACTCTGGAAACACCATATATTTT. Encoded protein: CASSLSLNSGNTIYF.

This clonotype was detected many times. Its ends do not fully match the called genes, so a read error is possible. The chain couples TRBV20-1 to TRBJ2-7, with D perhaps TRBD1 (6 bases). The CDR3 contains 13 residues. The germline V gene encodes CDR1 DFQATT and CDR2 SNEGSKA (reference sequence). Here the CDR3 reads CSARETGNYEHYF. CDR3 DNA: TGCAGTGCTAGAGAGACAGGCAATTACGAGCATTACTTC.

V usage is TRBV2 and J usage is TRBJ2-1; unclear D gene. This CDR3 region has 14 residues. The germline V gene encodes CDR1 SNHLY and CDR2 FYNNEI. The germline V and J ends were trimmed by 4 bases and 0 bases, with 7 bases remaining between them. CDR3 nucleotide sequence: TGTGCCAGCAGTGGCTTAAGCTCCTACAATGAGCAGTTCTTC. It specifies CASSGLSSYNEQFF. The complete variable domain, with remaining parts taken from reference TRBV2 and TRBJ2-1, reads EPEVTQTPSHQVTQMGQEVILRCVPISNHLYFYWYRQILGQKVEFLVSFYNNEISEKSEIFDDQFSVERPDGSNFTLKIRSTKLEDSAMYFCASSGLSSYNEQFFGPGTRLTVL.

This clonotype was counted ten times or more. The chain employs TRBV7-2 and TRBJ2-2; maybe TRBD2 (7 bases). Trimming shortened V by 2 bases and J by 2 bases, and 12 bases separated the two germline ends. Germline CDR1 and CDR2: SGHTA and FQGNSA. The CDR3 runs to 16 residues. DNA for the CDR3: TGTGCCAGCAGCTTACTTGGCGGGGGCAACACCGGGGAGCTGTTTTTT. Protein product: CASSLLGGGNTGELFF.

In this sample, this clonotype turned up many times. This rearrangement joins TRBV5-1 to TRBJ2-2; D might be TRBD1 (6 bases). This CDR3 is 16 amino acids long. CDR1 SGHRS and CDR2 YFSETQ come from the germline V gene. Trimming pared 4 bases from V and 2 bases from J, leaving 15 bases between. DNA for the CDR3: TGCGCCAGCAGCCTCGTTTGGACAGATAACACCGGGGAGCTGTTTTTT. It codes for CASSLVWTDNTGELFF.

At least ten counts were recorded for this clonotype. The rearrangement uses TRBV5-1 and TRBJ1-5; tentatively, D is TRBD1 (6 bases). This CDR3 is 15 amino acids long. With 2 bases removed from V and 7 bases from J, the gap between germline ends came to 16 bases. Germline CDR1 reads SGHRS; CDR2 reads YFSETQ. The CDR3 coding sequence is TGCGCCAGCAGCTTACTCAGGGGCGCGAGACAGCCCCAGCATTTT. Translating it yields CASSLLRGARQPQHF.

This clonotype was observed at least ten times. The rearrangement links TRBV5-1 to TRBJ2-1, with D possibly TRBD1 on 6 matching bases. The V and J ends lost 0 bases and 2 bases respectively, with 6 bases between them. The CDR3 runs to 14 residues. Per the germline V gene, CDR1 is SGHRS and CDR2 is YFSETQ. DNA of the CDR3: TGCGCCAGCAGCTTGGAGGGGGCCTACAATGAGCAGTTCTTC. This translates into CASSLEGAYNEQFF.

Comments on this clonotype: An end of the junction differs from the germline gene, which may be a read error. The CDR3 sequence: CASSPDRAVNGEMFF. DNA for the CDR3: TGTGCCAGCAGCCCGGACAGGGCGGTAAACGGGGAGATGTTTTTT. The chain carries TRBV7-9 and TRBJ2-2; 8 nucleotides line up with TRBD1. This CDR3 has 15 residues. Germline CDR1 SEHNR, CDR2 FQNEAQ (reference sequence).

This clonotype was counted many times. The chain joins TRBV10-3 to TRBJ1-2, with a weak D call TRBD1 (6 bases). Looked up from germline, CDR1 is ENHRY and CDR2 is SYGVKD. V was clipped by 4 bases and J by 6 bases, with 27 bases between them. This CDR3 comprises 18 residues. The CDR3 loop reads CAISAVGGGARRIHGYTF. The CDR3 DNA sequence: TGTGCCATCAGTGCGGTCGGTGGGGGCGCGCGAAGGATCCATGGCTACACCTTC.

This clonotype was found many times. The CDR3 DNA sequence: TGTGCCAGCAGTGGGAACAGGGCCTACGAGCAGTACTTC. As protein: CASSGNRAYEQYF. This chain connects TRBV2 to TRBJ2-7, with TRBD1 as a possible D gene (6 bases). Trimming left V 4 bases short and J 2 bases short, with 9 bases between. There are 13 residues in the CDR3. CDR1 is SNHLY, CDR2 FYNNEI, per germline.

This clonotype occurred many times. This chain joins TRBV11-2 and TRBJ2-3; D not resolved. The CDR3 runs to 13 residues. Germline assignment: CDR1 SGHAT and CDR2 FQNNGV. The V gene lost 3 bases and the J gene lost 1 base, with 5 bases spanning the gap. CDR3 DNA sequence: TGTGCCAGCAGCTTCCTAGGCACAGATACGCAGTATTTT. This codes for CASSFLGTDTQYF.

This clonotype was seen many times. The chain links TRBV20-1 to TRBJ1-2, with TRBD1 matching 9 bases. From germline, CDR1 is DFQATT and CDR2 SNEGSKA (reference sequence). With V trimmed by 6 bases and J by 1 base, 12 bases remained unmatched. This CDR3 has 16 amino acids. CDR3 bases: TGCAGTGCGAGGTTTTTGGGACAGGGCGTTAACTATGGCTACACCTTC. Its translation: CSARFLGQGVNYGYTF.

The table lists this clonotype with many counts. The V and J genes are TRBV6-6 and TRBJ1-1; 7 bases fit TRBD1. Germline V gene data show CDR1 as MNHNY and CDR2 as SVGAGI (reference sequence). The V segment lost 6 bases and the J segment 5 bases; nucleotides outside the gene matches: 12. This CDR3 spans 15 amino acids. The CDR3 DNA sequence: TGTGCCAGCAGAGACAGGGCCGATGGGAGAACTGAAGCTTTCTTT. Encoded protein: CASRDRADGRTEAFF.